This TCR beta chain was identified during a study of blood T cell repertoires in COVID-19. This CDR3 is 11 amino acids long. V was trimmed by 5 bases and J by 7 bases, leaving 6 bases between them. Germline V gene lookup returns CDR1 ENHRY and CDR2 SYGVKD. This clone has only one observation. TCRdb keeps only in-frame clones here, not all; method: immunoSEQ multiplex PCR. The sample consists of 250,000 to 300,000 clones, roughly 85% of them appearing once. The sequence was obtained from a woman in her fifties or sixties who had recovered from COVID-19. Sample: PBMCs or T cells enriched from blood (not recorded which). The gene calls are TRBV10-3 and TRBJ1-3; D might be TRBD1 (6 bases). CDR3 in DNA: TGTGCCATCAGTACAGGGAACACCATATATTTT. Its protein is CAISTGNTIYF.